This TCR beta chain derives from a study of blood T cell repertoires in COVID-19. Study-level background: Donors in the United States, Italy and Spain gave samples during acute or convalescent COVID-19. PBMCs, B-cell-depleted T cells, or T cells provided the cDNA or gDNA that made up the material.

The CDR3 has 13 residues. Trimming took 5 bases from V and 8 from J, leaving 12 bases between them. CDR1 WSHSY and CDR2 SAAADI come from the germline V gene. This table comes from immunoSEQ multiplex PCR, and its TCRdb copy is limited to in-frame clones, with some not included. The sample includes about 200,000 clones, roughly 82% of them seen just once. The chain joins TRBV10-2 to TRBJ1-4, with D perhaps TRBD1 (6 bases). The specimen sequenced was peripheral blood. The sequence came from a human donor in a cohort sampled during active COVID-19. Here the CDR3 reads CASSTGYQEKLFF. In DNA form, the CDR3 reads TGCGCCAGCAGTACAGGGTATCAGGAAAAACTGTTTTTT.